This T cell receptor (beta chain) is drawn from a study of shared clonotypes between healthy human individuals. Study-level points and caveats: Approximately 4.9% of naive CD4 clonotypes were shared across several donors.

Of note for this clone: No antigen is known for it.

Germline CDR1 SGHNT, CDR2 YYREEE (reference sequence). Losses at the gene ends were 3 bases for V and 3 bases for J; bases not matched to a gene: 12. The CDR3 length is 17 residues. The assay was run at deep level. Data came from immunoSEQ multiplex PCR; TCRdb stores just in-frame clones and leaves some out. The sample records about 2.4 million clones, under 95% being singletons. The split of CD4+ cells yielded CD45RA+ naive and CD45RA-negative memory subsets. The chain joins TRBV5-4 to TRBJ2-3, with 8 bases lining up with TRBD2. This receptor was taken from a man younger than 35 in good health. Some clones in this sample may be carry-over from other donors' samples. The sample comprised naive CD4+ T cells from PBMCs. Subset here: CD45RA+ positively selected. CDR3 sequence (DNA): TGTGCCAGCAGCTCACGCCCGGGACTAGACCCGACAGATACGCAGTATTTT. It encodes CASSSRPGLDPTDTQYF.